The T cell receptor beta chain under discussion was sequenced for a study of CD8 T cells in Susac syndrome. The authors carried out high-throughput sequencing of TCR beta. They applied it to CD8+ and CD4+ T cells obtained from blood. The multiple sclerosis controls consisted of treatment-naive patients with relapsing-remitting disease, either stable or active. The authors negatively isolated CD8+ and CD4+ T cells and FACS-enriched TEMRA cells. Random hexamers were used to reverse transcribe an amount of roughly 0.45 to 1 ug RNA. MiXCR was run by TCRdb on the immunoSEQ multiplex PCR reads, yielding one entry per CDR3 protein. The sample carries under 200,000 distinct CDR3 sequences, 85% to 95% recorded once. The CDR3 loop spans 14 amino acids. Deletions cut 5 bases from V and 6 bases from J, with 19 bases between. Per the germline V gene, CDR1 is DFQATT and CDR2 is SNEGSKA (reference sequence).

The sequenced material came from CD8+ T cells from PBMCs. The clonotype originates from a human donor with multiple sclerosis. The chain is built from TRBV20-1 and TRBJ1-1, with D possibly being TRBD1 (6 bases). CDR3 nucleotide sequence: TGCAGTGCTGTCGGCACGGGCTGGGGGCCTGAAGCTTTCTTT. This codes for CSAVGTGWGPEAFF.